Below, one T cell receptor (beta chain) is given with its context. The data are from a study of blood T cell repertoires in COVID-19. Only in-frame clones appear in the TCRdb table, and some are missing; sequencing was by immunoSEQ multiplex PCR. The sample holds 490,000 or so clones, about 85% seen once. The sequencing input was PBMCs or T cells enriched from blood (not recorded which). The TCR sequence derives from a woman between 55 and 75 years old who had recovered from COVID-19.

The CDR3 region has the DNA TGTGCCAGCAGACAAACAGGGAACTATGGCTACACCTTC. It codes for CASRQTGNYGYTF. This rearrangement joins TRBV6-5 to TRBJ1-2; D possibly corresponds to TRBD1 (6 bases). The germline V gene has CDR1 MNHEY and CDR2 SVGAGI. The CDR3 sequence is 13 residues long. Between the trimmed V and J ends, which lost 6 bases and 2 bases, there was a span of 10 bases.